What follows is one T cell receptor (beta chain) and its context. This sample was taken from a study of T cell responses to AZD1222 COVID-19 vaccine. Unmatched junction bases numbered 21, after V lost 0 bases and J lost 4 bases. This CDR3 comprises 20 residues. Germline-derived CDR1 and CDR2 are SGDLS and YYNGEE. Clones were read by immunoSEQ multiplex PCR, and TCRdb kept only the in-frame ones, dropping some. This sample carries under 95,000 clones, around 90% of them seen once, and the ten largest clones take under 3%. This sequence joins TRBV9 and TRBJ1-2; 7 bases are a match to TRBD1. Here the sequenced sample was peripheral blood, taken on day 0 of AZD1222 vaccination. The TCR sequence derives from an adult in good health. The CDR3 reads CASSVVVDGGQLPGSYGYTF. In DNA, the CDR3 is TGTGCCAGCAGCGTAGTAGTCGATGGGGGACAGTTACCGGGCTCCTATGGCTACACCTTC. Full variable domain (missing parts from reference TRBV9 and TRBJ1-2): DSGVTQTPKHLITATGQRVTLRCSPRSGDLSVYWYQQSLDQGLQFLIQYYNGEERAKGNILERFSAQQFPDLHSELNLSSLELGDSALYFCASSVVVDGGQLPGSYGYTFGSGTRLTVV.